This T cell receptor beta chain was recorded in a study of blood T cells in healthy people across ages. Study-wide results and caveats: A conclusive naive versus antigen-experienced comparison was prevented by the unsorted PBMCs.

Concerning this clonotype itself: Its target is not known. A much larger clone differs by one base, so this may be a read error.

The second PCR ran about 6 to 12 cycles with a sample-barcoded 5' primer and J-beta primers. TCRdb analysed the 5' RACE reads with MiXCR anew, one entry per CDR3 protein. The sample records 650,000 to 1,000,000 distinct CDR3 sequences, about half being singletons. This TCR was sampled from a man at least 80 years old in good health. The sequencing sample was made of blood.

The CDR3 DNA sequence: TGTGCCAGCGGCTTAGTAGGTGGGAGAGTAGATACGCAGTATTTT. Translation gives CASGLVGGRVDTQYF. The chain is built from TRBV7-2 and TRBJ2-3; TRBD2 is a possible D gene (5 bases). Germline values: CDR1 SGHTA, CDR2 FQGNSA. The CDR3 is made up of 15 amino acids. The whole variable domain, remainder taken from reference TRBV7-2 and TRBJ2-3, is GAGVSQSPSNKVTEKGKDVELRCDPISGHTALYWYRQSLGQGLEFLIYFQGNSAPDKSGLPSDRFSAERTGGSVSTLTIQRTQQEDSAVYLCASGLVGGRVDTQYFGPGTRLTVL.